This T cell receptor (beta chain) was documented in a study of PD-L1 blockade in urothelial cancer. Germline lookup yields CDR1 DFQATT and CDR2 SNEGSKA (reference sequence). The CDR3 covers 11 residues. V shed 6 bases and J shed 4 bases, with 9 bases lying between them. Generated by immunoSEQ multiplex PCR, the TCRdb table keeps only in-frame clones and is missing some. The top ten hold 9.6% of the sample, which has roughly 25,000 clones, 80% to 85% seen once. The TCR originated in a man aged 65 to 79 with urothelial cancer. The V gene is TRBV20-1, the J gene TRBJ1-2; no reliable D call. The source material was PBMCs, sampled around atezolizumab (anti-PD-L1) treatment. CDR3 nucleotides: TGCAGTGCCCCCGGGAGCTATGGCTACACCTTC. Encoded protein: CSAPGSYGYTF.